Below, one T cell receptor beta chain is given with its context. Enrolled during active infection, Seattle patients were then followed longitudinally. V lost 0 bases and J lost 4, with 16 bases in between. CDR3 length: 16 residues. Germline loops: CDR1 LGHDT, CDR2 YNNKEL (reference sequence). Under the authors' procedure: Amplification of reference gene primers provided the estimated nucleated cell counts. The table came from immunoSEQ multiplex PCR; TCRdb's copy has only in-frame clones and leaves some out. V and J calls and clone size are as listed in that table; D and trimming were resolved from the DNA. Of roughly 260,000 clones detected, more than 90% appear once; the ten largest clones hold approximately 2.6%. This sample was taken from a study of blood T cell repertoires in COVID-19. Study-level background: Italy, Spain and the United States were the sources of the convalescent and acute COVID-19 samples.

Source material: peripheral blood. The chain joins TRBV3-1 (or the pseudogene TRBV3-2) to TRBJ2-7; TRBD1 might be the D (5 bases). This TCR was recovered from a person aged 18-35 years with COVID-19, enrolled during active disease. CDR3 residues: CASSQDWGRAGYEQYF. CDR3 nucleotide sequence: TGTGCCAGCAGCCAAGATTGGGGCAGGGCAGGATACGAGCAGTACTTC.